This T cell receptor beta chain appears in the sequencing data of a study of vaccination and CD4 T cells after COVID-19. Study-level background: Median time from COVID diagnosis to post-COVID sampling was over 85 days (35 to 161). Median time from second vaccine dose to sampling was just over 70 days (14 to 241). Study observations and caveats: Investigators enrolled relatively few convalescent patients and included no early post-infection timepoints.

Documented treatment: roughly 10-day PBMC culture with coronavirus spike peptide pools or control peptides (ViraFEST assay). In regard to this clonotype: Antigen: not known.

The germline CDR1 and CDR2 sequences are MNHEY and SVGAGI. This CDR3 region has 15 residues. V lost 0 bases, J lost 4 bases, and 12 bases lay in between. An Oncomine TCR Beta short-read assay was used to sequence the DNA from cultured CD4+ T cells. Genomic DNA from cultured CD4+ T cells was extracted. TCRdb reprocessed the PCR reads via MiXCR and lists one record per CDR3 protein. The data show roughly 20,000 distinct CDR3 sequences, about 73% seen once. Sequencing was done on a sample of CD4+ T cells from blood, cultured in vitro. V is TRBV6-5 and J is TRBJ1-2; D is possibly TRBD1 (5 bases). This receptor was identified in a human donor who had recovered from COVID-19. In DNA form, the CDR3 reads TGTGCCAGCAGTTACTCCGGGGGGTCGGGCTATGGCTACACCTTC. This translates into CASSYSGGSGYGYTF.